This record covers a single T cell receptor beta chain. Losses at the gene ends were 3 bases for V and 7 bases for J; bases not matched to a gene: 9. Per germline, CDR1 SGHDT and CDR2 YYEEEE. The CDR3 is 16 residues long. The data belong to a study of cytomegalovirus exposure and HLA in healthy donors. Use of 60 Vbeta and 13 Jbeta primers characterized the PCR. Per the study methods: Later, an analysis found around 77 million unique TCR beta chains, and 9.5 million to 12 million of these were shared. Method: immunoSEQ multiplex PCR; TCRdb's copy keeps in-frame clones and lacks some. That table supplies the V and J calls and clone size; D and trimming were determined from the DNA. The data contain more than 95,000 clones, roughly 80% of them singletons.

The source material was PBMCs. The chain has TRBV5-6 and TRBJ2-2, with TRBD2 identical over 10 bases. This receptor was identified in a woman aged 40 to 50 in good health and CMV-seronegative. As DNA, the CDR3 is TGTGCCAGCAGCTGGACTCTAGCGGGAGTAATCGGGGAGCTGTTTTTT. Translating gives CASSWTLAGVIGELFF.